The rows below give T cell receptor beta chains drawn from one sample of a study of blood T cell repertoires in COVID-19. The assay was immunoSEQ multiplex PCR, and TCRdb's table has in-frame clones only and misses some. The sample holds some 330,000 clones, 80% to 85% seen once. Input material: PBMCs or T cells enriched from blood (not recorded which). Receptors originate from a woman in her forties or fifties who had recovered from COVID-19. Each CDR3 is given with its conserved first and last residue. The D gene is left open where the match is weak. A row's size may be missing; if present it is once, few, many or a size class.

J gene: TRBJ1-2; clone size: once; V gene: TRBV28; D gene: .; CDR3 DNA: TGTGCCAGTAGGAGTTTGGGAGGCGGCTACACCTTC; CDR3 protein: CASRSLGGGYTF
J gene: TRBJ1-5; clone size: .; V gene: TRBV19; D gene: TRBD1; CDR3 DNA: TGTGCCAGTGGGGCCGCGACAGGGGAATTCCGGCCCCAGCATTTT; CDR3 protein: CASGAATGEFRPQHF
J gene: TRBJ1-5; clone size: .; V gene: TRBV10-3; D gene: .; CDR3 DNA: TGTGCCATCAGTGAAGGGGGCAATCAGCCCCAGCATTTT; CDR3 protein: CAISEGGNQPQHF
J gene: TRBJ2-1; clone size: .; V gene: TRBV5-8; D gene: .; CDR3 DNA: TGTGCCAGCAGGATGGGGGCAACCTACAATGAGCAGTTCTTC; CDR3 protein: CASRMGATYNEQFF
J gene: TRBJ1-2; clone size: .; V gene: TRBV25-1; D gene: TRBD1; CDR3 DNA: TGTGCCAGCAGTGTTAAGGGGGCCAATGGCTACACCTTC; CDR3 protein: CASSVKGANGYTF
J gene: TRBJ1-2; clone size: .; V gene: TRBV29-1; D gene: TRBD1; CDR3 DNA: TGCAGCGTCCCGGGACAGGGGGCGTGGGGCTACACCTTC; CDR3 protein: CSVPGQGAWGYTF
J gene: TRBJ2-5; clone size: .; V gene: TRBV5-1; D gene: TRBD1; CDR3 DNA: TGCGCCAGCAGCTTGGCCCAACCGACAGGGGTGGCAGAGACCCAGTACTTC; CDR3 protein: CASSLAQPTGVAETQYF
J gene: TRBJ1-1; clone size: .; V gene: TRBV5-1; D gene: .; CDR3 DNA: TGCGCCAGCAGCCTGATGGGGGCGGATAAGACTGAAGCTTTCTTT; CDR3 protein: CASSLMGADKTEAFF
J gene: TRBJ2-3; clone size: .; V gene: TRBV2; D gene: .; CDR3 DNA: TGTGCCAGCAGCCCTCGGGTAGCCCATCAGTATTTT; CDR3 protein: CASSPRVAHQYF
J gene: TRBJ2-1; clone size: .; V gene: TRBV7-2; D gene: TRBD1; CDR3 DNA: TGTGCCAGCAGCTTAGTGGGGACAGGCGCCTACAATGAGCAGTTCTTC; CDR3 protein: CASSLVGTGAYNEQFF
J gene: TRBJ2-1; clone size: .; V gene: TRBV19; D gene: TRBD1; CDR3 DNA: TGTGCCAGTAGGGCCGGGACAGCCTACAATGAGCAGTTCTTC; CDR3 protein: CASRAGTAYNEQFF
J gene: TRBJ1-6; clone size: .; V gene: TRBV19; D gene: .; CDR3 DNA: TGTGCCAGTAGTATAGGGAGAGTTAATTCACCCCTCCACTTT; CDR3 protein: CASSIGRVNSPLHF
J gene: TRBJ2-6; clone size: .; V gene: TRBV9; D gene: .; CDR3 DNA: TGTGCCAGCAGCGTAGTTAGCTCTGGGGCCAACGTCCTGACTTTC; CDR3 protein: CASSVVSSGANVLTF
J gene: TRBJ1-1; clone size: .; V gene: TRBV11-2; D gene: .; CDR3 DNA: TGTGCCAGCAGCTTAGGAGGGGGAAATGAAGCTTTCTTT; CDR3 protein: CASSLGGGNEAFF